These 23 T cell receptor beta chains came from one sample sequenced in a study of post-analysis software for immune sequencing data. Whole-study results and caveats: Five or six TRBV segments were more frequent in patients than controls; TRBV5-6, TRBV5-1 and TRBV20-1 belonged to this group.

Built from TCR beta cDNA, the libraries had unique molecular identifiers in them. TCRdb reprocessed the PCR reads with MiXCR, giving one entry per CDR3 protein. The data contain 650,000 to 900,000 distinct CDR3 sequences, 46% of them seen just once; the ten biggest clones take up roughly 5.2%. Antigen specificity for these receptors is unknown. The sample was blood. These receptors came from a girl aged 5 to 17 with multiple sclerosis.

This clonotype was observed a handful of times. V is TRBV3-1 and J is TRBJ2-5; TRBD1 might be the D (6 bases). The J call may be mistaken, given a closer DNA end match to TRBJ2-7. CDR1 and CDR2 (germline): LGHDT, YNNKEL (reference sequence). The CDR3 has 14 amino acids. CDR3 in DNA: TGTGCCAGCAGCCCCGGCGCAGGGGACTACGAGCAGTACTTC. Protein: CASSPGAGDYEQYF.

The chain couples TRBV12-3 or TRBV12-4 to TRBJ2-7, with D perhaps matching TRBD1 (5 bases). With 2 bases removed from V and 3 bases from J, the gap between germline ends came to 17 bases. The CDR3 is 16 residues long. The CDR3 region is CASSLILPQGIYEQYF. The CDR3 bases are TGTGCCAGCAGTTTAATTCTCCCCCAGGGTATCTACGAGCAGTACTTC.

There are many counts of this clonotype. In nucleotides, the CDR3 is TGCAGCGTCGTCGATAGACAAGAGACCCAGTACTTC. It codes for CSVVDRQETQYF. The chain joins TRBV29-1 to TRBJ2-5; no clear D. The CDR3 consists of 12 residues. CDR1 and CDR2 (germline): SQVTM, ANQGSEA. V was trimmed by 6 bases and J by 2 bases, leaving 10 bases between them.

The sample holds a few counts of this clonotype. V usage is TRBV10-3 and J usage is TRBJ2-3; 9 bases map to TRBD2. Trimming cost V 3 bases and J 0 bases; bases outside gene matches: 4. The germline CDR1 and CDR2 sequences are ENHRY and SYGVKD. The CDR3 is 16 residues long. The CDR3 loop is CAISDRLAVSTDTQYF. DNA of the CDR3: TGTGCCATCAGTGATAGACTAGCGGTGAGCACAGATACGCAGTATTTT.

The chain uses TRBV2 and TRBJ1-2; a weak D match, TRBD1 (6 bases). The V and J ends lost 6 bases and 6 bases respectively, with 17 bases between them. The CDR3 extends over 14 amino acids. In germline, CDR1 is SNHLY, CDR2 FYNNEI. CDR3 nucleotides: TGTGCCAGCAGACCCGGGACCCGGGGGCATGGCTACACCTTC. The encoded protein is CASRPGTRGHGYTF.

The chain employs TRBV28 and TRBJ2-1, with 10 bases matching TRBD1. Germline-derived CDR1 and CDR2 are MDHEN and SYDVKM. The V segment lost 8 bases and the J segment 4 bases; nucleotides outside the gene matches: 14. This CDR3 is built from 17 residues. This CDR3 is CASSVDRGSPGYNEQFF. Here the CDR3 DNA reads TGTGCCAGCTCCGTGGACAGGGGGTCACCTGGGTACAATGAGCAGTTCTTC.

Concerning this clonotype: A single base separates this from a much larger clone, so it may be a read error. This chain joins TRBV10-3 and TRBJ2-3, with 10 bases that match TRBD2. With V trimmed by 2 bases and J by 3 bases, 11 bases remained unmatched. Looked up from germline, CDR1 is ENHRY and CDR2 is SYGVKD. This CDR3 has 18 amino acids. CDR3 in DNA: TGTGCCATCAGTGAGGGGCTAGCGGGGGAAGCCCTGACAGATACGCAGTATTTT. Residues: CAISEGLAGEALTDTQYF.

This clonotype was seen once. The rearrangement uses TRBV28 and TRBJ2-7; 9 nucleotides agree with TRBD1. CDR3 length equals 15 residues. CDR1 MDHEN and CDR2 SYDVKM come from the germline V gene. The V segment lost 6 bases and the J segment 0 bases; nucleotides outside the gene matches: 6. CDR3 sequence reads: CASRIQGARSYEQYF. CDR3 sequence (DNA): TGTGCCAGCAGGATACAGGGGGCCCGCTCCTACGAGCAGTACTTC. Full variable domain (rest looked up from reference TRBV28 and TRBJ2-7): DVKVTQSSRYLVKRTGEKVFLECVQDMDHENMFWYRQDPGLGLRLIYFSYDVKMKEKGDIPEGYSVSREKKERFSLILESASTNQTSMYLCASRIQGARSYEQYFGPGTRLTVT.

In its sample, this clonotype was seen a few times. The V gene is TRBV4-3, the J gene TRBJ2-3; possibly TRBD1 or TRBD2 for D (5 bases each). V dropped 3 bases and J dropped 4 bases, with 11 bases sitting between them. The V gene's germline CDR1 is LGHNA and CDR2 YSLEER. This CDR3 is 14 amino acids long. The CDR3 region has the DNA TGCGCCAGCAGCCAGAGGGGCGGCCCAGATACGCAGTATTTT. It encodes CASSQRGGPDTQYF.

The chain uses TRBV9 and TRBJ2-3, with D uncertain. Germline values: CDR1 SGDLS, CDR2 YYNGEE. V lost 0 bases and J 2 bases, leaving 13 bases between the germline ends. There are 16 residues in the CDR3. Here the CDR3 reads CASSVGLGPFTDTQYF. The CDR3 DNA is TGTGCCAGCAGCGTAGGATTAGGGCCATTCACAGATACGCAGTATTTT.

This clonotype was seen a handful of times. The chain joins TRBV4-1 to TRBJ1-4; TRBD1 matches 7 bases. The germline CDR1 and CDR2 sequences are MGHRA and YSYEKL. With V trimmed by 3 bases and J by 4 bases, 11 bases remained unmatched. This CDR3 is 17 amino acids long. The DNA of the CDR3 is TGCGCCAGCAGCCACCAAAGGACAGGCCGAAATAATGAAAAACTGTTTTTT. This sequence encodes CASSHQRTGRNNEKLFF.

The rearrangement links TRBV20-1 to TRBJ2-7; D not resolved. This CDR3 region has 14 residues. CDR1 is DFQATT and CDR2 is SNEGSKA in the germline V gene (reference sequence). V lost 6 bases and J lost 1, with 16 bases in between. This CDR3 reads CSAGFWAGSYEQYF. For the CDR3, the DNA is TGCAGTGCCGGGTTTTGGGCAGGTTCCTACGAGCAGTACTTC.

The CDR3 DNA sequence: TGTGCCAGCCTTAACTCGGACAGTCTCTACGAGCAGTACTTC. It codes for CASLNSDSLYEQYF. This chain joins TRBV12-3 or TRBV12-4 and TRBJ2-7; a possible D gene is TRBD1 (6 bases). CDR3 length equals 14 residues. V was shortened by 8 bases and J by 3 bases, with 17 bases between the two germline ends.

This chain connects TRBV6-1 to TRBJ2-7, with D unresolved. CDR3 length equals 14 residues. Germline-derived CDR1 and CDR2 are MNHNS and SASEGT. The V end was cut by 6 bases, the J end by 3 bases, with 15 bases between. This CDR3 is CASSPIDNFYEQYF. The CDR3, as DNA: TGTGCCAGCAGCCCCATCGACAACTTCTACGAGCAGTACTTC.

This sequence joins TRBV4-2 and TRBJ2-1; TRBD1 aligns across 7 bases. The last part of the DNA fits TRBJ2-7 better; the J call may be wrong. This CDR3 has 13 residues. CDR1 is LGHNA and CDR2 is YNFKEQ in the germline V gene. For the CDR3, the DNA is TGTGCCAGCAGCCCGACAGGGTTAGACGAGCAGTACTTC. Residues: CASSPTGLDEQYF.

This clonotype was seen only once. V usage is TRBV19 and J usage is TRBJ2-1; D might be TRBD1 or TRBD2, each matching 6 bases. This CDR3 has 19 amino acids. Germline V lookup: CDR1 LNHDA, CDR2 SQIVND (reference sequence). V lost 2 bases to trimming and J lost 7 bases, with 27 bases between them. The CDR3 region is CASSISLSMAGGGENEQFF. CDR3 sequence (DNA): TGTGCCAGTAGTATAAGCCTCTCGATGGCCGGAGGGGGAGAGAATGAGCAGTTCTTC.

This clonotype was seen a handful of times. CDR3 residues: CSVGSTNTGELFF. The CDR3, as DNA: TGCAGCGTTGGTTCCACGAACACCGGGGAGCTGTTTTTT. The V and J genes are TRBV29-1 and TRBJ2-2; D gene ambiguous. The CDR3 has 13 residues. V lost 4 bases, J lost 0 bases, and 6 bases lay in between. The germline CDR1 and CDR2 sequences are SQVTM and ANQGSEA.

The chain employs TRBV18 and TRBJ2-4, with 9 positions matching TRBD2. The last part of the DNA fits TRBJ2-7 better; the J call may be wrong. The V gene's germline CDR1 is KGHSH and CDR2 LQKENI. The CDR3 extends over 16 amino acids. DNA of the CDR3: TGTGCCAGCTCACCACTTAGCGGGAGCCCCAGGGACGAGCAGTACTTC. As protein: CASSPLSGSPRDEQYF.

This clonotype occurred a few times. The chain recombines TRBV7-9 with TRBJ2-7; the D gene is possibly TRBD2 (5 bases). The V and J ends lost 5 bases and 0 bases respectively, with 14 bases between them. The CDR3 loop spans 15 amino acids. Germline CDR1 reads SEHNR; CDR2 reads FQNEAQ (reference sequence). CDR3 nucleotides: TGTGCCAGCAGCCCGCCCCGGACTGGCTCCTACGAGCAGTACTTC. It codes for CASSPPRTGSYEQYF.

The chain joins TRBV28 to TRBJ2-7; maybe TRBD1 (6 bases). The CDR3 extends over 17 amino acids. Per the germline V gene, CDR1 is MDHEN and CDR2 is SYDVKM. V was clipped by 4 bases and J by 2 bases, with 21 bases between them. The CDR3: CASSYYPSQGPTYEQYF. The CDR3 DNA sequence: TGTGCCAGCAGTTACTACCCCTCTCAGGGGCCCACCTACGAGCAGTACTTC.

V is TRBV12-3 or TRBV12-4 and J is TRBJ1-6; 8 nucleotides agree with TRBD1. V lost 5 bases and J lost 7; bases outside the gene matches: 7. The CDR3 consists of 15 residues. The CDR3 is CASSPSGQVNSPLHF. The CDR3 coding sequence is TGTGCCAGCAGTCCCTCGGGACAGGTGAATTCACCCCTCCACTTT.

The chain has TRBV20-1 and TRBJ1-1; tentatively, D is TRBD1 (5 bases). The CDR3 length is 14 residues. The germline gives CDR1 DFQATT, CDR2 SNEGSKA (reference sequence). V was cut by 4 bases and J by 3 bases, with 15 bases left in between. The CDR3 spells CSAKGTPGDTEAFF. Written as DNA, the CDR3 is TGCAGTGCTAAGGGGACCCCGGGGGACACTGAAGCTTTCTTT.

The chain uses TRBV28 and TRBJ2-1; D gene unclear. The CDR3 spans 13 residues. Germline V gives CDR1 MDHEN, CDR2 SYDVKM. The V and J ends lost 3 bases and 4 bases respectively, with 7 bases between them. CDR3 bases: TGTGCCAGCAGTTTCGAAGCATACAATGAGCAGTTCTTC. Translated: CASSFEAYNEQFF.